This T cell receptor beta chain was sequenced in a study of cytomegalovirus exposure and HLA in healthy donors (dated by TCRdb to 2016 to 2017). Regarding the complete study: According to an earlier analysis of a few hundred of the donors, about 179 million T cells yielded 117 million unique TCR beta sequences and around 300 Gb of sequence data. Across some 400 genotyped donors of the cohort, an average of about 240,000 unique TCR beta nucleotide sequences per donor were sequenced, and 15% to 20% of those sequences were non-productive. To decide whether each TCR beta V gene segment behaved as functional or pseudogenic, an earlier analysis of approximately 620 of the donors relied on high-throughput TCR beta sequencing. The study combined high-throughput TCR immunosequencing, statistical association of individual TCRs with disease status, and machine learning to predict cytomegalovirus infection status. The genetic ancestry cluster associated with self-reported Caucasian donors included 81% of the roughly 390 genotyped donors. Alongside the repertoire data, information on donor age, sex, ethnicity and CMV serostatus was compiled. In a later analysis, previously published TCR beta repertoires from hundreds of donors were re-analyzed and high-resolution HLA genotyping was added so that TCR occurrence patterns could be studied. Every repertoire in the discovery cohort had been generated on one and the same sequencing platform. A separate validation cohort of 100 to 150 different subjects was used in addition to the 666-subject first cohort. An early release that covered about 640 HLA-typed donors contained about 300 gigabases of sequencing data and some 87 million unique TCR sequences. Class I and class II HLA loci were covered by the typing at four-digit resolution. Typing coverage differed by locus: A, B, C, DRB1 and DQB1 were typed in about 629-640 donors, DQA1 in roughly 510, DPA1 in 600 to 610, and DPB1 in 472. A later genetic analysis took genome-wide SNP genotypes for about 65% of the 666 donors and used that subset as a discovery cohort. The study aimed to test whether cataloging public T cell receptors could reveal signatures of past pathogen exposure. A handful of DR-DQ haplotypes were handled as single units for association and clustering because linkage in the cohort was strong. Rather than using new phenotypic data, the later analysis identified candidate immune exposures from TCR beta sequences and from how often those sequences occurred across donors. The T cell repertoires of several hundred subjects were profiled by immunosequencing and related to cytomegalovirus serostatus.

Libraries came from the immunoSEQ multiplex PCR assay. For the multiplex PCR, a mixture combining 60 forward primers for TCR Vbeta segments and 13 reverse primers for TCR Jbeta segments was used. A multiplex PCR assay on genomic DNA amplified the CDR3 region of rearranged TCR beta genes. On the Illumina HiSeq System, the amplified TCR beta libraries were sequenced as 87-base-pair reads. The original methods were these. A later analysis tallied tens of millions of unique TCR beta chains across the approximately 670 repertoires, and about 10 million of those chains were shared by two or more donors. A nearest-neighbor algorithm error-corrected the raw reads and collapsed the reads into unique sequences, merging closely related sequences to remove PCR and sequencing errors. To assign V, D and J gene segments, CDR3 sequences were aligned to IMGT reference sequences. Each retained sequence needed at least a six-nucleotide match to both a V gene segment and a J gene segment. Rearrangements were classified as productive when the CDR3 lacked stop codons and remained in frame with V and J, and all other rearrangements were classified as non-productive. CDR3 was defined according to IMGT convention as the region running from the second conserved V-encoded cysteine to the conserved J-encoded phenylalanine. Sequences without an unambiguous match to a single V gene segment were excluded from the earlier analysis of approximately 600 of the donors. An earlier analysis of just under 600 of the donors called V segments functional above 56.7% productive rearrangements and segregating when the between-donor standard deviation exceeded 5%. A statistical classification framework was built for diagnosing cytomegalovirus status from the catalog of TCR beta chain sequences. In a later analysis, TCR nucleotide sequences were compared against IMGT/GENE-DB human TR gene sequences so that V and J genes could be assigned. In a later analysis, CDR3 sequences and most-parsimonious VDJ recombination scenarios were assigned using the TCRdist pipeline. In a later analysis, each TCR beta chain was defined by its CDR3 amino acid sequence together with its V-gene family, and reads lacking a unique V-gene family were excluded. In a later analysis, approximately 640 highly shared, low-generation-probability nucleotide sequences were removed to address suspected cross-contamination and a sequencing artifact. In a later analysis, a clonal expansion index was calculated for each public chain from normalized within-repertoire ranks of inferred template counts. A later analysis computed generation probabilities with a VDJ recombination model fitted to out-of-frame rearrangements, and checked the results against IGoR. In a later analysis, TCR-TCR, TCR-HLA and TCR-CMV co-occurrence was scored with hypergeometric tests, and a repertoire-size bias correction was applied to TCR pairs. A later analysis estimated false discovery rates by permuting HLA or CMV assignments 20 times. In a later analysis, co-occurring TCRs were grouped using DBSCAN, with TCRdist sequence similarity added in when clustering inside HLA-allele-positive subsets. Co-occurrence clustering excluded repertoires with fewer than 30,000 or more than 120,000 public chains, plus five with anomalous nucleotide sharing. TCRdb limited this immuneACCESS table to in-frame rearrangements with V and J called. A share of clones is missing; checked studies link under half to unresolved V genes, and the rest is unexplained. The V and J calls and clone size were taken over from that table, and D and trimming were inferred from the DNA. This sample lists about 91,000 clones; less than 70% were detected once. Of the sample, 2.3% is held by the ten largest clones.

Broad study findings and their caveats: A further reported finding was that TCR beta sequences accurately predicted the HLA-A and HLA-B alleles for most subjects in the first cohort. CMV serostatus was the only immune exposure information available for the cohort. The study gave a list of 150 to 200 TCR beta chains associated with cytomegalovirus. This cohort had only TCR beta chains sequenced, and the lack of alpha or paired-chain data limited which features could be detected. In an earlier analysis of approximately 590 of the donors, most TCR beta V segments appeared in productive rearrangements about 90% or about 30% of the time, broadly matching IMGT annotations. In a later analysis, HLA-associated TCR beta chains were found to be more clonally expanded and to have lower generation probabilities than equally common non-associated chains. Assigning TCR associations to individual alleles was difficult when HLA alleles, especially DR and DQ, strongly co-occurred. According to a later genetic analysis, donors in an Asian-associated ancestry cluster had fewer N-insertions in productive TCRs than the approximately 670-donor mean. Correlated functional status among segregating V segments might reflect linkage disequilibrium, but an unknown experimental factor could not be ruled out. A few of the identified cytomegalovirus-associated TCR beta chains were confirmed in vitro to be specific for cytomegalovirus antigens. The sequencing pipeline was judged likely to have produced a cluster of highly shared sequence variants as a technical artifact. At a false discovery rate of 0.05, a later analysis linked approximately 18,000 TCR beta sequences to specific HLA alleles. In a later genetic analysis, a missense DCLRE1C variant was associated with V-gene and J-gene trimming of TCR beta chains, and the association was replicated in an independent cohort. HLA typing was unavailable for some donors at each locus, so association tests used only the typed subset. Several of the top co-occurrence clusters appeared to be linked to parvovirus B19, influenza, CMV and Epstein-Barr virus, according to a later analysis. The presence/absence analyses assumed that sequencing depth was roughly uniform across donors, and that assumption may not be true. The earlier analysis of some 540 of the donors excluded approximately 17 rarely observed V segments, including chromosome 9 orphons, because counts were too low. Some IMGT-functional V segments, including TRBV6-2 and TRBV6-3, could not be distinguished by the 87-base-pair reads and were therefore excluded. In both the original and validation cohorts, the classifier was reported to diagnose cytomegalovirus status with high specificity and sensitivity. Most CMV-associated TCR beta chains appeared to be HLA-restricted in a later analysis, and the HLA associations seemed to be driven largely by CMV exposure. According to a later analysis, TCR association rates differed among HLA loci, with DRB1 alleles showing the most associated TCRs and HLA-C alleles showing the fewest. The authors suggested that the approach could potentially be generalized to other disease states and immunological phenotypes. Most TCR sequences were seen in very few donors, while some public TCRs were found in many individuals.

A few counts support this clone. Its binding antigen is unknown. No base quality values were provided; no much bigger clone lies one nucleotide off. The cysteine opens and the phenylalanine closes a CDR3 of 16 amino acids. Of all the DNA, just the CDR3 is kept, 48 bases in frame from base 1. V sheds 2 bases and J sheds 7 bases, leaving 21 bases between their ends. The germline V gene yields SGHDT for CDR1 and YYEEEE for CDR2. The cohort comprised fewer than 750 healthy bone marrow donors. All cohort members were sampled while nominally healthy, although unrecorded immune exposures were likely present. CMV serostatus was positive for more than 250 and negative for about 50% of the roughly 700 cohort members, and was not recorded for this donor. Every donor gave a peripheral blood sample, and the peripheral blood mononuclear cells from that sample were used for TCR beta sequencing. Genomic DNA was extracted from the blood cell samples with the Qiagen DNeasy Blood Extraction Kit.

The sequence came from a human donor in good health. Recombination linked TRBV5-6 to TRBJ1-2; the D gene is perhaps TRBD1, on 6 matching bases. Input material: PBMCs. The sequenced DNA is TGTGCCAGCAGCTTTGAAAGAACAGGACGAGGGGGTGGCTACACCTTC. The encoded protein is CASSFERTGRGGGYTF.